This T cell receptor beta chain was captured in a study of T-cell reconstitution after alpha-beta-depleted transplantation in children. This clonotype was detected many times. Unique molecular identifiers tagged the TCRbeta library. TCRdb analysed the PCR reads with MiXCR anew, one entry per CDR3 protein. This table holds about 610,000 distinct CDR3 sequences, about 10% found once. The V gene's germline CDR1 is SGHTA and CDR2 FQGNSA. The CDR3 covers 15 residues. Trimming stripped 5 bases from V and 4 bases from J, with 18 bases between. The chain employs TRBV7-2 and TRBJ2-7, with a tentative D call TRBD2 (5 bases). Sample: PBMCs from the stem cell graft donor, taken from the stem cell graft. The receptor was isolated from a human donor who donated a stem cell graft to a child with acute myeloid leukemia. CDR3 nucleotide sequence: TGTGCCAGCAGCCCCACCCGAGGGCAGGATTACGAGCAGTACTTC. Amino acid sequence: CASSPTRGQDYEQYF.